A selection of T cell receptor beta chains follows, all from one sample in a study of metastatic and nonmetastatic thyroid tumors. With MiXCR, TCRdb reprocessed the PCR reads. Here the sample spans about 27,000 clones, about 15% being singletons. Sequenced input: blood. The receptors were gathered from a male donor with papillary thyroid cancer or a benign thyroid nodule (not recorded which). Some clones in this sample may be carry-over from other donors' samples. The CDR3 runs from the conserved cysteine through the conserved F or W. D genes are given only for firm matches. The size entry gives how often the clone was seen (once, few, many) or a class if it is expanded.

d_gene: -; j_gene: TRBJ1-5; abundance: many; v_gene: TRBV9; CDR3aa: CASSVDGQGNQPQHF; CDR3nt: TGTGCCAGCAGCGTAGACGGGCAGGGCAATCAGCCCCAGCATTTT
d_gene: TRBD1; j_gene: TRBJ1-4; abundance: many; v_gene: TRBV5-6; CDR3aa: CASSEGTGGWEKLFF; CDR3nt: TGTGCCAGCAGCGAAGGGACAGGGGGTTGGGAAAAACTGTTTTTT
d_gene: TRBD1; j_gene: TRBJ1-5; abundance: many; v_gene: TRBV24-1; CDR3aa: CAPGRDRGRSYQPQHF; CDR3nt: TGTGCCCCGGGGAGGGACAGGGGGCGTTCGTATCAGCCCCAGCATTTT
d_gene: TRBD1; j_gene: TRBJ2-7; abundance: many; v_gene: TRBV12-3/TRBV12-4; CDR3aa: CASTLQGAFYEQYF; CDR3nt: TGTGCCAGCACCCTACAGGGGGCGTTCTACGAGCAGTACTTC
d_gene: -; j_gene: TRBJ2-1; abundance: many; v_gene: TRBV11-3; CDR3aa: CASSLTQMGDAEQFF; CDR3nt: TGTGCCAGCAGCTTAACCCAAATGGGGGACGCGGAGCAGTTCTTC
d_gene: TRBD1; j_gene: TRBJ1-2; abundance: many; v_gene: TRBV6-5; CDR3aa: CASSYRTGGYGYTF; CDR3nt: TGTGCCAGCAGTTACAGAACAGGGGGGTATGGCTACACCTTC
d_gene: -; j_gene: TRBJ2-6; abundance: many; v_gene: TRBV20-1; CDR3aa: CSASPFSPGAGANVLTF; CDR3nt: TGCAGTGCTAGTCCCTTCTCTCCTGGCGCTGGGGCCAACGTCCTGACTTTC
d_gene: -; j_gene: TRBJ1-3; abundance: few; v_gene: TRBV6-1; CDR3aa: CVSSPSAGNTIYF; CDR3nt: TGTGTCAGCAGCCCCAGTGCTGGAAACACCATATATTTT
d_gene: -; j_gene: TRBJ1-2; abundance: many; v_gene: TRBV5-1; CDR3aa: CASSMGDQVSDPYGYTF; CDR3nt: TGCGCCAGCAGCATGGGGGACCAAGTGTCAGACCCCTATGGCTACACCTTC
d_gene: -; j_gene: TRBJ1-3; abundance: many; v_gene: TRBV5-1; CDR3aa: CASSLGEASGNTIYF; CDR3nt: TGCGCCAGCAGCCTGGGGGAAGCCTCTGGAAACACCATATATTTT